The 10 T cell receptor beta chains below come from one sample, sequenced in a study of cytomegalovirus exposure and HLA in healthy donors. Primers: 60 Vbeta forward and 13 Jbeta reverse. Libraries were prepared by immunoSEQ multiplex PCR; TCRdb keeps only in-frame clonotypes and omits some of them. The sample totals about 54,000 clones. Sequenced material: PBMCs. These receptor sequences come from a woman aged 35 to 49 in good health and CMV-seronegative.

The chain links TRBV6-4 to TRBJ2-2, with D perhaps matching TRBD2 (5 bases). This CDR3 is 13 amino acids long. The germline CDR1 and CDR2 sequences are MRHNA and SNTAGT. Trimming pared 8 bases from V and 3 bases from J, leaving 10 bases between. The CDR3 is CASGRADTGELFF. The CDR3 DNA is TGTGCCAGCGGGCGGGCTGACACCGGGGAGCTGTTTTTT.

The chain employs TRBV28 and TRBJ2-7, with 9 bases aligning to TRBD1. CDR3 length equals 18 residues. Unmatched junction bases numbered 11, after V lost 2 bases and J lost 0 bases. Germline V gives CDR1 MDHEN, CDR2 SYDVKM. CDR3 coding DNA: TGTGCCAGCAGTTTAGGGGGTGGGGGACAGGGTCCCTCCTACGAGCAGTACTTC. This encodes CASSLGGGGQGPSYEQYF.

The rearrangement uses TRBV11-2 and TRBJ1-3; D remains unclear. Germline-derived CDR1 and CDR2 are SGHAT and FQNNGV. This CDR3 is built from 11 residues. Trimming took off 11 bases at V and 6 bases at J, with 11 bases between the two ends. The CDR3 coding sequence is TGTGCCTCCTCCCGGGTAAACACCATATATTTT. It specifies CASSRVNTIYF.

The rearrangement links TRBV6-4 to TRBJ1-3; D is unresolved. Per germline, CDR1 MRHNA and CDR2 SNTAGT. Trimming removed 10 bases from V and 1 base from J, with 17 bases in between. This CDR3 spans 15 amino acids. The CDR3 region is CATTKPGPSGNTIYF. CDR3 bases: TGTGCCACCACTAAGCCCGGCCCGTCTGGAAACACCATATATTTT.

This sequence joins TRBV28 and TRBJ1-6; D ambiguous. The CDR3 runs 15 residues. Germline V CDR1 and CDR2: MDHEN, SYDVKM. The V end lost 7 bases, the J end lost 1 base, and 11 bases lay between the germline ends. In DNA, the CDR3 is TGTGCCAGCATGGAGGGCGATTCCTATAATTCACCCCTCCACTTT. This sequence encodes CASMEGDSYNSPLHF.

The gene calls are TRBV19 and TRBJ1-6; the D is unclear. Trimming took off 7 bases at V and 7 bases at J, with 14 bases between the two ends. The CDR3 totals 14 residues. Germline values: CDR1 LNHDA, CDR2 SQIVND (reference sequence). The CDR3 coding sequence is TGTGCCAGTAATCCGGGTCACCGAAATTCACCCCTCCACTTT. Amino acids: CASNPGHRNSPLHF.

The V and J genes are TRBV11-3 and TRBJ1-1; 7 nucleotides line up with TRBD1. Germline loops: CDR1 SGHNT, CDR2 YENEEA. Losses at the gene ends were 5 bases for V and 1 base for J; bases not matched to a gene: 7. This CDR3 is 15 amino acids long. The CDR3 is CASSTRGQSNTEAFF. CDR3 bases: TGTGCCAGCAGCACCCGGGGACAGTCGAACACTGAAGCTTTCTTT.

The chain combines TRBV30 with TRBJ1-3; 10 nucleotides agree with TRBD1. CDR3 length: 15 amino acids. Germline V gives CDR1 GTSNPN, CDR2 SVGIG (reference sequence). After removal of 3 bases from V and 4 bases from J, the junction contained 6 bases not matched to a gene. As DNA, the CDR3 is TGTGCCTGGAGCCGACAGGGGGCGATAGGAAACACCATATATTTT. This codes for CAWSRQGAIGNTIYF.

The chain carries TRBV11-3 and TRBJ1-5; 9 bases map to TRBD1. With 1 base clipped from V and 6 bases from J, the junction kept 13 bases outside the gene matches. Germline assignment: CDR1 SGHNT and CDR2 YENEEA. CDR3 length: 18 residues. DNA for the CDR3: TGTGCCAGCAGCTTAGTCTCTTGGACAGGGGACGCGGGTCAGCCCCAGCATTTT. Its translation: CASSLVSWTGDAGQPQHF.

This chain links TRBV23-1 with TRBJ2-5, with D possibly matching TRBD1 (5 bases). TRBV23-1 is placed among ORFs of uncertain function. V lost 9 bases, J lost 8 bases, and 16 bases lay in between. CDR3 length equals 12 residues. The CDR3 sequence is CASQGDVITQYF. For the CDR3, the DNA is TGCGCCAGTCAAGGGGATGTAATAACCCAGTACTTC.